This TCR beta chain derives from a study of cytomegalovirus exposure and HLA in healthy donors. This PCR relied on a set of 60 Vbeta primers and 13 Jbeta primers. Sequencing was performed with immunoSEQ multiplex PCR; in TCRdb, only in-frame clones are kept and a portion is missing. This sample has 70,000 to 90,000 clones, with 84% found just once. CDR3 length: 13 residues. CDR1 and CDR2 from the germline V gene are SGDLS and YYNGEE. V was shortened by 0 bases and J by 4 bases, with 8 bases between the two germline ends. The study, taken as a whole, reports: Across donors, sequencing depth was assumed by presence/absence analyses to be roughly uniform. An analysis done earlier found most TCR beta V segments productive about 87% or about 30% of the time. Overall, roughly 150 TCR beta chains were annotated as cytomegalovirus-associated.

A remark on this clone: Its antigen is unidentified.

The rearrangement links TRBV9 to TRBJ2-7; no clear D gene. Sequenced material: PBMCs. This TCR was recovered from a man aged 65-85 years in good health and CMV-seropositive. CDR3 nucleotide sequence: TGTGCCAGCAGCGTAGCCCCACAGTACGAGCAGTACTTC. Residues: CASSVAPQYEQYF.